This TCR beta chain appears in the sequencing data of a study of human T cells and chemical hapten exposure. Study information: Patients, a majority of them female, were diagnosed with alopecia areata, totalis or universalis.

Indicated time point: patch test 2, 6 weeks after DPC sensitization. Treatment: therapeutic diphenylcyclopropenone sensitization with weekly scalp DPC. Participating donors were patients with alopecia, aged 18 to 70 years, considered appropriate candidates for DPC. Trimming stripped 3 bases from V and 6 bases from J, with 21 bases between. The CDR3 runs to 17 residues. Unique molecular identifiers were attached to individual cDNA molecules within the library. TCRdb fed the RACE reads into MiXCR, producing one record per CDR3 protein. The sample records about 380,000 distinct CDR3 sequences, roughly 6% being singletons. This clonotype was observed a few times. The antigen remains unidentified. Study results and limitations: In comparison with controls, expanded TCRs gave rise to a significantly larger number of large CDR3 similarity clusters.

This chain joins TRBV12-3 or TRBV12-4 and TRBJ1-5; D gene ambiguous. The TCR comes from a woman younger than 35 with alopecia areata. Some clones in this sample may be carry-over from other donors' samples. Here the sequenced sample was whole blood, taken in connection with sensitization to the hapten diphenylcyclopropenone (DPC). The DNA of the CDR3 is TGTGCCAGCAGTTTTGATCCCCAGGATCAGCAATCTCAGCCCCAGCATTTT. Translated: CASSFDPQDQQSQPQHF.